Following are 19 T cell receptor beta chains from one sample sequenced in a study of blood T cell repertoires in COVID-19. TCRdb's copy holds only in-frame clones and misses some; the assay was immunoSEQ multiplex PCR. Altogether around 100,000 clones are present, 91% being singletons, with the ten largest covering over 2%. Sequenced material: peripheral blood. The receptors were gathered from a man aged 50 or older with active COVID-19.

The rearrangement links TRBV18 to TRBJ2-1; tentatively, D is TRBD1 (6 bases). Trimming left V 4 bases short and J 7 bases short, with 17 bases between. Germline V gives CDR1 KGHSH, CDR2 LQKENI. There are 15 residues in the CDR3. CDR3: CASSLRDTQKNEQFF. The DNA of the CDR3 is TGTGCCAGCTCACTCCGGGACACCCAGAAGAATGAGCAGTTCTTC.

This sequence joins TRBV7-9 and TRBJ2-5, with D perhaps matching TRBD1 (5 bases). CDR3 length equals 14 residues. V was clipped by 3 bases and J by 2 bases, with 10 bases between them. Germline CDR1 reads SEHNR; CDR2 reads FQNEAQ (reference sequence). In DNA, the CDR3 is TGTGCCAGCAGCTTCGACAGCAGTCAAGAGACCCAGTACTTC. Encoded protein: CASSFDSSQETQYF. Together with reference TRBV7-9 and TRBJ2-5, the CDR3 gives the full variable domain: DTGVSQNPRHKITKRGQNVTFRCDPISEHNRLYWYRQTLGQGPEFLTYFQNEAQLEKSRLLSDRFSAERPKGSFSTLEIQRTEQGDSAMYLCASSFDSSQETQYFGPGTRLLVL.

The chain's CDR3 is CATSGVAGGHNEQFF. Here the CDR3 DNA reads TGTGCCACCAGTGGTGTGGCGGGAGGACACAATGAGCAGTTCTTC. V gene TRBV24-1 combines with J gene TRBJ2-1; 8 bases fit TRBD2. V dropped 5 bases and J dropped 5; count of bases not matched to a gene: 7. The CDR3 has 15 residues. Germline values: CDR1 KGHDR, CDR2 SFDVKD.

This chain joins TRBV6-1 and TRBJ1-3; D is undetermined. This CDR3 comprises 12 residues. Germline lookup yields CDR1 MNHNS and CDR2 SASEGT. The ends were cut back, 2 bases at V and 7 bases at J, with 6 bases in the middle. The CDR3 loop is CASSEPPNTIYF. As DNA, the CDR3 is TGTGCCAGCAGTGAACCCCCGAACACCATATATTTT.

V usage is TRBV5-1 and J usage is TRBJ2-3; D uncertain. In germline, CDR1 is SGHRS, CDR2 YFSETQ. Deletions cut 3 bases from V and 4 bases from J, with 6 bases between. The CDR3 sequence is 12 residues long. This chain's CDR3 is CASSSNADTQYF. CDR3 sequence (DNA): TGCGCCAGCAGCTCAAATGCAGATACGCAGTATTTT.

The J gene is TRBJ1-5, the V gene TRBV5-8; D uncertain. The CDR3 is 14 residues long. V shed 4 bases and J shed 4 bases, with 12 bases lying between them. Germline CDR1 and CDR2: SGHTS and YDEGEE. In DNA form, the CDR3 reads TGTGCCAGCAGCCTACGGTCCACTAATCAGCCCCAGCATTTT. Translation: CASSLRSTNQPQHF.

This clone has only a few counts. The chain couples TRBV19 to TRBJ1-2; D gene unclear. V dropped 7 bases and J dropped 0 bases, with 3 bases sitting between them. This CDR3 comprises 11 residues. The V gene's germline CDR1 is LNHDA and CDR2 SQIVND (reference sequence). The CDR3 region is CASNSNYGYTF. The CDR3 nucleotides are TGTGCCAGTAACTCTAACTATGGCTACACCTTC.

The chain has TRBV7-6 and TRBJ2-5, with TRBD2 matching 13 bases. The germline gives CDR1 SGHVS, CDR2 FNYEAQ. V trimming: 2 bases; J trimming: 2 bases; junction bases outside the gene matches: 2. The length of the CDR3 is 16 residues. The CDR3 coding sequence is TGTGCCAGCAGCTTACGGACTAGCGGGAGTCAAGAGACCCAGTACTTC. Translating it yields CASSLRTSGSQETQYF.

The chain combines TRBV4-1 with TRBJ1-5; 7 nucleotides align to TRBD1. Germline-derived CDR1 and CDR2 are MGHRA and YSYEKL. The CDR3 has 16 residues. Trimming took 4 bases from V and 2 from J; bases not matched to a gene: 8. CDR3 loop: CASSLVIGQGNQPQHF. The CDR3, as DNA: TGCGCCAGCAGCCTTGTAATAGGACAGGGCAATCAGCCCCAGCATTTT.

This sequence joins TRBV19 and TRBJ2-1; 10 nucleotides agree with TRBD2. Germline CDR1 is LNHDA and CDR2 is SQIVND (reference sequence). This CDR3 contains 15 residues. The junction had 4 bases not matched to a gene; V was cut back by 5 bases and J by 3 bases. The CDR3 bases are TGTGCCAGTAGTCGCAGCGGGGGGGACTACAATGAGCAGTTCTTC. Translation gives CASSRSGGDYNEQFF.

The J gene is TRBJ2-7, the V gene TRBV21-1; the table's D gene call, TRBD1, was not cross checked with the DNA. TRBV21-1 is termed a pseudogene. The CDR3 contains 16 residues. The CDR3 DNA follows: TGTGCCAGCAGCAAAGGATGGGGGACAGGGCGGTACGAGCAGTACGTC. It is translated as CASSKGWGTGRYEQYV.

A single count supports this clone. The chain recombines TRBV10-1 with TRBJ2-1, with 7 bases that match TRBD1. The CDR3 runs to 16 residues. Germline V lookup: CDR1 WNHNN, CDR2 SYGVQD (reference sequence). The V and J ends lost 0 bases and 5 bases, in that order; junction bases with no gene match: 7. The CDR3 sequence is CASSESGDRLHNEQFF. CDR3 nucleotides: TGCGCCAGCAGTGAGTCGGGGGACAGATTACACAATGAGCAGTTCTTC.

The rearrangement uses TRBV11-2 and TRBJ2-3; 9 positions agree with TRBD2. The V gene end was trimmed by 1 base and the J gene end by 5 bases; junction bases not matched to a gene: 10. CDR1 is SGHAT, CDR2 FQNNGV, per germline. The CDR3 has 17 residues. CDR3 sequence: CASSLGGAGGPLDTQYF. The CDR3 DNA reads TGTGCCAGCAGCTTAGGGGGCGCGGGGGGGCCCTTAGATACGCAGTATTTT.

This CDR3 reads CASPTSGGSYEQYV. The CDR3 nucleotides read TGTGCCAGTCCAACTAGCGGGGGATCCTACGAGCAGTACGTC. The chain combines TRBV28 with TRBJ2-7; 11 bases match TRBD2. Germline assignment: CDR1 MDHEN and CDR2 SYDVKM. The V gene end was trimmed by 9 bases and the J gene end by 1 base; junction bases not matched to a gene: 5. The CDR3 spans 14 residues.

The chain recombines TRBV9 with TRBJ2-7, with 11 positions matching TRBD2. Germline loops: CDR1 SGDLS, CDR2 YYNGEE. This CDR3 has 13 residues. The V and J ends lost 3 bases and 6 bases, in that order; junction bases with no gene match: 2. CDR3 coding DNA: TGTGCCAGCAGCGCCGGGACTAGCGGCGAGCAGTACGTC. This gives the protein CASSAGTSGEQYV.

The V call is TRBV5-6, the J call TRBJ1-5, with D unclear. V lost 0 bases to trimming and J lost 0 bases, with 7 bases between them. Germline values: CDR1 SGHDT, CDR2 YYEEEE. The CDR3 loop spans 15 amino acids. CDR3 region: CASSLGPFSNQPQHF. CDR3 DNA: TGTGCCAGCAGCTTGGGGCCCTTTAGCAATCAGCCCCAGCATTTT.

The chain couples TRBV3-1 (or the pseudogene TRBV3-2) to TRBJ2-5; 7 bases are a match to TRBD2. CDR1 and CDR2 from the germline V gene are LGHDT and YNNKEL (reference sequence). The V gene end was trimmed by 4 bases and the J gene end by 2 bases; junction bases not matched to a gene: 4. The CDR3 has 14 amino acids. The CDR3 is CASSLGTTQETQYF. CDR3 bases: TGTGCCAGCAGCCTTGGGACTACACAAGAGACCCAGTACTTC.

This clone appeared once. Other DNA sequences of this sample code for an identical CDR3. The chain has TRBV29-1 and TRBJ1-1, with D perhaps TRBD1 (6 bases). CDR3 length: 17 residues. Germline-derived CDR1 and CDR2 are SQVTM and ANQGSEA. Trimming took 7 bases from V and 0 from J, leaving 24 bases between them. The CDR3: CSAVGYPWTDLNTEAFF. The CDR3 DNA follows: TGCAGCGCTGTTGGGTACCCTTGGACAGATCTGAACACTGAAGCTTTCTTT.

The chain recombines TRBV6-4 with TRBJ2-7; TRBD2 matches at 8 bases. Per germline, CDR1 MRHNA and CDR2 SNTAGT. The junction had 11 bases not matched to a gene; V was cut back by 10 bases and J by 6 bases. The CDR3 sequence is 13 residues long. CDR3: CATTDELAVEQYV. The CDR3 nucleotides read TGTGCCACCACTGACGAACTAGCGGTCGAGCAGTACGTC.